Shown below are 19 T cell receptor beta chains from a single sample sequenced in a study of blood T cell repertoires in COVID-19. Profiling relied on immunoSEQ multiplex PCR, and the TCRdb table lists in-frame clones only, not all of them. The data show approximately 350,000 clones, approximately 86% seen once. The sample was peripheral blood. Receptors were obtained from a woman aged 60 to 75 with COVID-19, enrolled during active disease.

The J gene is TRBJ1-1, the V gene TRBV3-1 (or the pseudogene TRBV3-2), with 7 bases that match TRBD1. CDR1 is LGHDT and CDR2 is YNNKEL in the germline V gene (reference sequence). Trimming removed 6 bases from V and 10 bases from J; junction bases left unmatched: 11. This CDR3 spans 13 amino acids. The CDR3 nucleotides are TGTGCCAGCAGACCTACAGGGGATGGTGTAGCTTTCTTT. Amino acid sequence: CASRPTGDGVAFF.

In nucleotides, the CDR3 is TGTGCCAGCAGCTCACAGGGCAATGAGCAGTTCTTC. Translation gives CASSSQGNEQFF. The chain employs TRBV11-2 and TRBJ2-1; D is perhaps TRBD1 (6 bases). Germline assignment: CDR1 SGHAT and CDR2 FQNNGV. Trimming took 4 bases from V and 6 from J, leaving 7 bases between them. The CDR3 consists of 12 residues.

This clone was observed a few times. The rearrangement links TRBV5-4 to TRBJ1-2; D uncertain. Germline CDR1 is SGHNT and CDR2 is YYREEE (reference sequence). Trimming removed 1 base from V and 4 bases from J, with 17 bases in between. The CDR3 is 16 residues long. The CDR3: CASSLYLRAVAYGYTF. Here the CDR3 DNA reads TGTGCCAGCAGCTTGTACCTGAGGGCAGTGGCCTATGGCTACACCTTC.

The CDR3 here is CARGRTGANTEAFF. Written as DNA, the CDR3 is TGCGCCAGGGGTAGGACAGGGGCGAACACTGAAGCTTTCTTT. V gene TRBV5-1 combines with J gene TRBJ1-1; the match to TRBD1 covers 9 bases. This CDR3 is built from 14 residues. Germline CDR1 reads SGHRS; CDR2 reads YFSETQ. V lost 8 bases, J lost 1 base, and 6 bases stayed unmatched.

This clone came up a few times. The V and J genes are TRBV18 and TRBJ2-3; D is ambiguous. Between the trimmed V and J ends, which lost 0 bases and 5 bases, there was a span of 12 bases. Germline V gene sequence: CDR1 KGHSH, CDR2 LQKENI. The CDR3 totals 15 residues. CDR3 sequence: CASSPPVSGGDTQYF. DNA for the CDR3: TGTGCCAGCTCACCACCGGTCAGTGGTGGAGATACGCAGTATTTT.

The chain is built from TRBV7-9 and TRBJ1-2, with a possible D match to TRBD1 (5 bases). Between the trimmed V and J ends, which lost 2 bases and 7 bases, there was a span of 5 bases. There are 11 residues in the CDR3. Germline V CDR1 and CDR2: SEHNR, FQNEAQ (reference sequence). CDR3 in DNA: TGTGCCAGCAGCTTACAGGGTGGCTACACCTTC. Encoded protein: CASSLQGGYTF.

The CDR3 is CASGLIGNTIYF. Here the CDR3 DNA reads TGTGCTTCTGGACTGATCGGAAACACCATATATTTT. V gene TRBV9 combines with J gene TRBJ1-3, with D hard to call. This CDR3 is 12 amino acids long. Per the germline V gene, CDR1 is SGDLS and CDR2 is YYNGEE. The full variable domain, rest sourced from reference TRBV9 and TRBJ1-3, is DSGVTQTPKHLITATGQRVTLRCSPRSGDLSVYWYQQSLDQGLQFLIQYYNGEERAKGNILERFSAQQFPDLHSELNLSSLELGDSALYFCASGLIGNTIYFGEGSWLTVV.

The chain couples TRBV19 to TRBJ1-4, with 7 bases aligning to TRBD1. The CDR3 runs to 15 residues. The germline V gene encodes CDR1 LNHDA and CDR2 SQIVND (reference sequence). The J segment lost 7 bases and the V segment lost 4 bases, leaving 9 bases of the junction unmatched. CDR3: CASSNPRQGGEKLFF. The CDR3 DNA reads TGTGCCAGTAGTAACCCAAGACAGGGTGGTGAAAAACTGTTTTTT.

The CDR3 loop reads CASSLIGQGADSPLHF. CDR3 bases: TGTGCCAGCAGCTTGATCGGACAGGGGGCCGACTCACCCCTCCACTTT. This sequence joins TRBV11-2 and TRBJ1-6; 11 bases are a match to TRBD1. The V gene end was trimmed by 3 bases and the J gene end by 10 bases; junction bases not matched to a gene: 8. The CDR3 extends over 16 amino acids. The V gene's germline CDR1 is SGHAT and CDR2 FQNNGV.

This chain joins TRBV28 and TRBJ2-7; tentative D call: TRBD2 (6 bases). Trimming pared 5 bases from V and 0 bases from J, leaving 14 bases between. CDR3 length: 15 residues. Germline V gene sequence: CDR1 MDHEN, CDR2 SYDVKM. The CDR3 protein is CASSPGTGASYEQYF. The CDR3 bases are TGTGCCAGCAGTCCGGGGACGGGAGCCTCCTACGAGCAGTACTTC.

This chain links TRBV27 with TRBJ2-3, with 7 nucleotides matching TRBD1. V lost 5 bases to trimming and J lost 3 bases; unmatched junction nucleotides: 2. The CDR3 covers 13 residues. Germline V CDR1 and CDR2: MNHEY, SMNVEV (reference sequence). CDR3 region: CASSNRGTDTQYF. The CDR3 DNA reads as TGTGCCAGCAGTAACAGGGGTACAGATACGCAGTATTTT.

This clone was seen once. The chain employs TRBV7-9 and TRBJ1-4; D might be TRBD1 (6 bases). Germline V lookup: CDR1 SEHNR, CDR2 FQNEAQ (reference sequence). The CDR3 is 16 amino acids. The V end lost 2 bases, the J end lost 5 bases, and 15 bases lay between the germline ends. The CDR3, as DNA: TGTGCCAGCAGCTTACTTTTGACAGGCCCGAATGAAAAACTGTTTTTT. Protein: CASSLLLTGPNEKLFF.

This clone was found once. The J gene is TRBJ1-2, the V gene TRBV9, with D possibly TRBD1 on 6 matching bases. With 0 bases removed from V and 6 bases from J, the gap between germline ends came to 18 bases. Germline CDR1 SGDLS, CDR2 YYNGEE. CDR3 size: 16 residues. CDR3: CASSVVTSYREDGYTF. Here the CDR3 DNA reads TGTGCCAGCAGCGTAGTTACGAGTTACAGGGAAGATGGCTACACCTTC.

The gene calls are TRBV6-1 and TRBJ1-4, with 7 bases matching TRBD1. The V and J ends lost 2 bases and 12 bases, in that order; junction bases with no gene match: 12. There are 15 residues in the CDR3. CDR1 is MNHNS and CDR2 is SASEGT in the germline V gene. The CDR3 nucleotides read TGTGCCAGCAGTGAATTGAGACAGGGAGTCGGCCAACTGTTTTTT. It is translated as CASSELRQGVGQLFF.

This clone was observed once. The chain has TRBV5-4 and TRBJ2-1, with 8 bases matching TRBD2. Germline V gene sequence: CDR1 SGHNT, CDR2 YYREEE (reference sequence). This CDR3 is 15 amino acids long. The V segment lost 5 bases and the J segment 1 base; nucleotides outside the gene matches: 5. This CDR3 is CASSSTSGSYNEQFF. The CDR3 DNA is TGTGCCAGCAGTTCTACTAGCGGATCCTACAATGAGCAGTTCTTC.

This clone was detected once. This chain's CDR3 is CASSVGTENSPLHF. CDR3 DNA sequence: TGTGCCAGCAGCGTCGGGACAGAGAATTCACCCCTCCACTTT. This rearrangement joins TRBV9 to TRBJ1-6, with 7 bases lining up with TRBD1. This CDR3 has 14 residues. The V gene end was trimmed by 2 bases and the J gene end by 7 bases; junction bases not matched to a gene: 3. Germline V gene data show CDR1 as SGDLS and CDR2 as YYNGEE.

The chain recombines TRBV5-1 with TRBJ1-1; D possibly corresponds to TRBD1 (5 bases). CDR1 SGHRS and CDR2 YFSETQ come from the germline V gene. V gave up 7 bases and J gave up 4 bases, with 20 bases separating them. This CDR3 is built from 15 residues. CDR3 amino acids: CASSRSGVRGTEAFF. In DNA form, the CDR3 reads TGCGCCAGCTCCCGCTCGGGGGTGAGGGGCACTGAAGCTTTCTTT.

A single count supports this clone. The chain couples TRBV5-6 to TRBJ1-2; D possibly corresponds to TRBD1 (5 bases). V dropped 3 bases and J dropped 3 bases, with 15 bases sitting between them. The germline V gene has CDR1 SGHDT and CDR2 YYEEEE. The CDR3 extends over 15 amino acids. The CDR3 loop is CASSSKLTVYYGYTF. The CDR3 DNA reads TGTGCCAGCAGCTCGAAGCTGACAGTTTACTATGGCTACACCTTC.

The chain is built from TRBV18 and TRBJ2-5, with 9 nucleotides matching TRBD1. This CDR3 is built from 17 residues. CDR1 is KGHSH and CDR2 is LQKENI in the germline V gene. Trimming cost V 4 bases and J 2 bases; bases outside gene matches: 11. The CDR3 here is CASSLSWTGDIQETQYF. Here the CDR3 DNA reads TGTGCCAGCTCACTATCCTGGACAGGGGATATTCAAGAGACCCAGTACTTC.